The entry below describes one T cell receptor beta chain. The antigen remains unidentified. Libraries were prepared by immunoSEQ multiplex PCR; TCRdb keeps only in-frame clonotypes and omits some of them. This sample yields fewer than 55,000 clones, of which approximately 94% are seen a single time; 2.9% belongs to the top ten. V shed 2 bases and J shed 6 bases, with 23 bases lying between them. CDR1 is LNHDA and CDR2 is SQIVND in the germline V gene (reference sequence). This CDR3 has 18 residues. The entry originates in a study of T cells after posttransplantation cyclophosphamide. Study-wide results and limits: After PTCy, TRB diversity resembled that of CNI/methotrexate controls. Blood and skin or GI T cell repertoires showed limited TRB overlap. Donor-recipient repertoire similarity was low at 1-2 months, rising over year one.

This related bone marrow graft donor gave peripheral blood on the day of marrow donation. This sequence originates from a woman in her 30s in good health and a related stem cell transplant donor. Material for sequencing was PBMCs. This chain connects TRBV19 to TRBJ2-1, with D maybe TRBD2 (5 bases). The DNA for the CDR3 is TGTGCCAGTAGTATAACTATATTCAGCGGCCATGGATCCAATGAGCAGTTCTTC. Translation gives CASSITIFSGHGSNEQFF.